Shown below are 24 T cell receptor beta chains from a single sample sequenced in a study of blood T cell repertoires in COVID-19. Repertoires were generated with immunoSEQ multiplex PCR, while TCRdb's copy carries only in-frame clones and drops some. Of about 200,000 clones detected, more than 75% appear once; the ten largest clones hold around 4.9%. Sequencing was done on a sample of peripheral blood. The receptors shown here come from a woman of 80 years or more with acute or convalescent COVID-19.

This clone was counted a few times. This sequence joins TRBV28 and TRBJ1-1; D call uncertain. V lost 6 bases and J lost 3, with 5 bases in between. The CDR3 is 11 amino acids. CDR1 MDHEN and CDR2 SYDVKM come from the germline V gene. CDR3 sequence (DNA): TGTGCCAGCAGAGAGTACACTGAAGCTTTCTTT. Its translation is CASREYTEAFF. The variable domain in full, completed from reference TRBV28 and TRBJ1-1, reads DVKVTQSSRYLVKRTGEKVFLECVQDMDHENMFWYRQDPGLGLRLIYFSYDVKMKEKGDIPEGYSVSREKKERFSLILESASTNQTSMYLCASREYTEAFFGQGTRLTVV.

V and J are TRBV5-4 and TRBJ2-7; 10 positions agree with TRBD2. Trimming removed 3 bases from V and 4 bases from J; junction bases left unmatched: 7. Germline V gene data show CDR1 as SGHNT and CDR2 as YYREEE (reference sequence). The CDR3 contains 15 residues. The CDR3 sequence: CASSSLAGARYEQYF. Written as DNA, the CDR3 is TGTGCCAGCAGCTCGCTAGCGGGAGCTCGTTACGAGCAGTACTTC.

V is TRBV5-1 and J is TRBJ2-3; 9 nucleotides align to TRBD2. The CDR3 is 16 amino acids. Germline V lookup: CDR1 SGHRS, CDR2 YFSETQ. V dropped 2 bases and J dropped 5; count of bases not matched to a gene: 9. CDR3 residues: CASSLISGSFRDTQYF. CDR3 bases: TGCGCCAGCAGCTTAATTAGCGGGAGCTTTAGAGATACGCAGTATTTT.

The chain is built from TRBV7-2 and TRBJ1-5; possible D gene TRBD1, 6 bases. V lost 6 bases and J lost 0, with 12 bases in between. The CDR3 runs 15 residues. Looked up from germline, CDR1 is SGHTA and CDR2 is FQGNSA. The CDR3 sequence is CASRQTGSSNQPQHF. In DNA form, the CDR3 reads TGTGCCAGCAGGCAAACAGGGTCTAGCAATCAGCCCCAGCATTTT.

This chain uses TRBV18 with TRBJ2-7; TRBD1 matches 11 bases. The trim removed 4 bases at V and 5 bases at J, leaving 4 bases unmatched. The germline gives CDR1 KGHSH, CDR2 LQKENI. The CDR3 is made up of 14 amino acids. The CDR3 nucleotides read TGTGCCAGCTCACGGGACAGGGGGAGTAACGAGCAGTACTTC. It encodes CASSRDRGSNEQYF.

The chain employs TRBV28 and TRBJ2-2, with 11 bases fitting TRBD2. The CDR3 runs to 14 residues. V was pared by 4 bases and J by 9 bases, with 4 bases of the junction left unmatched. In germline, CDR1 is MDHEN, CDR2 SYDVKM. The CDR3 region is CASSSTSGTWELFF. The CDR3 bases are TGTGCCAGCAGTTCGACTAGCGGGACGTGGGAGCTGTTTTTT.

The CDR3 nucleotides are TGTGCCAGCAGAGCAGGGTTACTTGAAAAACTGTTTTTT. Its protein is CASRAGLLEKLFF. The J gene is TRBJ1-4, the V gene TRBV28; TRBD1 is a possible D gene (5 bases). The CDR3 covers 13 residues. In germline, CDR1 is MDHEN, CDR2 SYDVKM. With 6 bases removed from V and 7 bases from J, the gap between germline ends came to 12 bases. The full variable domain, its missing parts supplied by reference TRBV28 and TRBJ1-4, is DVKVTQSSRYLVKRTGEKVFLECVQDMDHENMFWYRQDPGLGLRLIYFSYDVKMKEKGDIPEGYSVSREKKERFSLILESASTNQTSMYLCASRAGLLEKLFFGSGTQLSVL.

The chain employs TRBV27 and TRBJ2-3; 7 bases are shared with TRBD1. This CDR3 spans 17 amino acids. Per the germline V gene, CDR1 is MNHEY and CDR2 is SMNVEV (reference sequence). V was pared by 6 bases and J by 0 bases, with 12 bases of the junction left unmatched. The CDR3 DNA reads TGTGCCAGCAGAGCGATGGGGACAGTAGATAGCACAGATACGCAGTATTTT. The encoded protein is CASRAMGTVDSTDTQYF.

This clone has only one observation. V and J are TRBV12-5 and TRBJ1-2; D perhaps matches TRBD1 (5 bases). V was cut by 5 bases and J by 4 bases, with 17 bases left in between. The CDR3 contains 15 residues. Germline lookup yields CDR1 LGHNT and CDR2 FRNRAP. The CDR3 loop is CASGPAGGLIYGYTF. The CDR3 DNA reads TGTGCTAGTGGTCCGGCGGGGGGTTTAATCTATGGCTACACCTTC.

This chain joins TRBV6-6 and TRBJ2-5, with 8 bases identical to TRBD2. Germline lookup yields CDR1 MNHNY and CDR2 SVGAGI (reference sequence). This CDR3 has 14 residues. Trimming removed 5 bases from V and 2 bases from J; junction bases left unmatched: 4. CDR3 amino acids: CASSIAGWQETQYF. The CDR3 nucleotides are TGTGCCAGCAGTATAGCGGGATGGCAAGAGACCCAGTACTTC.

The CDR3, as DNA: TGTGCCACCAGTGATTACAACGCCGGGGAGCTGTTTTTT. Translated, it gives CATSDYNAGELFF. The chain uses TRBV24-1 and TRBJ2-2; D call uncertain. Germline loops: CDR1 KGHDR, CDR2 SFDVKD. V lost 2 bases and J lost 6, with 6 bases in between. The CDR3 is 13 residues long.

The chain carries TRBV4-3 and TRBJ2-7, with TRBD2 matching 14 bases. Germline-derived CDR1 and CDR2 are LGHNA and YSLEER. With V trimmed by 0 bases and J by 0 bases, 4 bases remained unmatched. The CDR3 runs 18 residues. CDR3 nucleotide sequence: TGCGCCAGCAGCCAAGATAGGACTAGCGGGAGGCACTCCTACGAGCAGTACTTC. Translated, it gives CASSQDRTSGRHSYEQYF.

The chain joins TRBV3-1 (or the pseudogene TRBV3-2) to TRBJ1-6; the D is unclear. In germline, CDR1 is LGHDT, CDR2 YNNKEL (reference sequence). The ends were cut back, 10 bases at V and 8 bases at J, with 18 bases in the middle. The CDR3 loop spans 14 amino acids. CDR3 DNA: TGTGCCACCTTACTTACAGAAAACTATTCACCCCTCCACTTT. It codes for CATLLTENYSPLHF.

The rearrangement uses TRBV4-2 and TRBJ1-2, with 11 bases lining up with TRBD1. In germline, CDR1 is LGHNA, CDR2 YNFKEQ. The length of the CDR3 is 16 residues. The V and J ends lost 2 bases and 7 bases, in that order; junction bases with no gene match: 9. CDR3 coding DNA: TGTGCCAGCAGCCAAACGACGGACAGGGGGCTACGTGGCTACACCTTC. Protein sequence: CASSQTTDRGLRGYTF.

The chain joins TRBV5-1 to TRBJ2-7, with D possibly TRBD2 on 5 matching bases. The V and J ends lost 0 bases and 7 bases respectively, with 11 bases between them. The length of the CDR3 is 13 residues. CDR1 and CDR2 from the germline V gene are SGHRS and YFSETQ. CDR3 coding DNA: TGCGCCAGCAGCTTGGACCCGACGGGGGAGCAGTACTTC. It yields the protein CASSLDPTGEQYF.

The V and J genes are TRBV7-2 and TRBJ2-7; D gene uncertain. Germline CDR1 and CDR2: SGHTA and FQGNSA. The V end lost 2 bases, the J end lost 3 bases, and 8 bases lay between the germline ends. The CDR3 has 13 residues. CDR3 sequence reads: CASSLMSIYEQYF. CDR3 DNA sequence: TGTGCCAGCAGCTTAATGTCCATCTACGAGCAGTACTTC.

The chain recombines TRBV28 with TRBJ1-4, with D tentatively TRBD1 (6 bases). CDR3 length: 13 residues. CDR1 is MDHEN and CDR2 is SYDVKM in the germline V gene. Between the trimmed V and J ends, which lost 7 bases and 5 bases, there was a span of 11 bases. This CDR3 reads CASIQGGNEKLFF. As DNA, the CDR3 is TGTGCCAGCATTCAAGGGGGAAATGAAAAACTGTTTTTT.

The V gene is TRBV4-2, the J gene TRBJ2-2, with D uncertain. Germline CDR1 reads LGHNA; CDR2 reads YNFKEQ. The CDR3 runs 15 residues. The ends were cut back, 2 bases at V and 0 bases at J, with 7 bases in the middle. The CDR3 region is CASSQLLTNTGELFF. CDR3 sequence (DNA): TGTGCCAGCAGCCAACTATTAACGAACACCGGGGAGCTGTTTTTT.

In its sample, this clone was seen once. This sequence joins TRBV9 and TRBJ2-3; D might be TRBD2 (6 bases). Deletions cut 4 bases from V and 11 bases from J, with 17 bases between. The CDR3 sequence is 13 residues long. The germline V gene has CDR1 SGDLS and CDR2 YYNGEE. CDR3 coding DNA: TGTGCCAGCAGCTCTGCCGGGGGTATTGGGCAGTATTTT. Translation gives CASSSAGGIGQYF.

The chain employs TRBV5-6 and TRBJ2-1, with D unclear. This CDR3 is built from 12 residues. V was cut by 2 bases and J by 9 bases, with 9 bases left in between. Germline loops: CDR1 SGHDT, CDR2 YYEEEE. CDR3 sequence: CASSFVAGEQFF. CDR3 DNA sequence: TGTGCCAGCAGCTTCGTGGCTGGTGAGCAGTTCTTC. Complete variable domain (other parts from reference TRBV5-6 and TRBJ2-1): DAGVTQSPTHLIKTRGQQVTLRCSPKSGHDTVSWYQQALGQGPQFIFQYYEEEERQRGNFPDRFSGHQFPNYSSELNVNALLLGDSALYLCASSFVAGEQFFGPGTRLTVL.

The gene calls are TRBV10-3 and TRBJ1-5; 7 bases are a match to TRBD1. With 4 bases clipped from V and 0 bases from J, the junction kept 0 bases outside the gene matches. Germline CDR1 reads ENHRY; CDR2 reads SYGVKD. The CDR3 runs to 14 residues. The CDR3 loop reads CAISGDSSNQPQHF. In DNA form, the CDR3 reads TGTGCCATCAGTGGGGACAGTAGCAATCAGCCCCAGCATTTT.

The rearrangement links TRBV14 to TRBJ2-7, with TRBD1 identical over 10 bases. The CDR3 is 15 amino acids. V shed 1 base, J shed 4 bases, and the junction held 4 bases outside the gene matches. The germline gives CDR1 SGHDN, CDR2 FVKESK. The CDR3 DNA follows: TGTGCCAGCAGCCAAGCGACAGGGGGCTTGTACGAGCAGTACTTC. Encoded protein: CASSQATGGLYEQYF.

This chain joins TRBV14 and TRBJ2-7; tentatively, D is TRBD1 (5 bases). The germline CDR1 and CDR2 sequences are SGHDN and FVKESK. The CDR3 sequence is 16 residues long. Trimming shortened V by 4 bases and J by 6 bases, and 22 bases separated the two germline ends. The CDR3 DNA sequence: TGTGCCAGCAGCCCTGAGTTACTCGGACATTCTGGCGAGCAGTACTTC. It encodes CASSPELLGHSGEQYF.

V usage is TRBV19 and J usage is TRBJ2-6; the match to TRBD1 covers 8 bases. This CDR3 contains 16 residues. Unmatched junction bases numbered 6, after V lost 5 bases and J lost 3 bases. Germline V gene data show CDR1 as LNHDA and CDR2 as SQIVND (reference sequence). The CDR3, as DNA: TGTGCCAGTAGTCCAGACAGGGGACTTGGGGCCAACGTCCTGACTTTC. It is translated as CASSPDRGLGANVLTF.